These 6 T cell receptor beta chains came from one sample sequenced in a study of identical twins. Each CDR3 protein is one row after TCRdb ran MiXCR on the 5' RACE reads. The sample yields 500,000 to 650,000 distinct CDR3 sequences, 20% to 25% seen once. These same records also appear under a second study, on yellow fever vaccine responses in identical twins.

Sequenced: CD4+ T cells sorted from blood. The receptors here all came from a woman younger than 35 in good health.

The V call is TRBV10-3, the J call TRBJ1-1; a weak D match, TRBD1 (5 bases). From germline, CDR1 is ENHRY and CDR2 SYGVKD. Trimming shortened V by 0 bases and J by 5 bases, and 13 bases separated the two germline ends. The CDR3 consists of 15 residues. The CDR3, as DNA: TGTGCCATCAGTGAGTCGTCGGGGGTAGGAACTGAAGCTTTCTTT. It translates to CAISESSGVGTEAFF.

This chain joins TRBV5-1 and TRBJ2-1, with 12 bases aligning to TRBD2. Per germline, CDR1 SGHRS and CDR2 YFSETQ. J gave up 6 bases and V 4 bases, and 8 bases lay outside the gene matches. This CDR3 contains 16 residues. CDR3 nucleotides: TGCGCCAGCAGCCGAATGACTAGCGGGAGCCTCAATGAGCAGTTCTTC. It is translated as CASSRMTSGSLNEQFF.

This sequence joins TRBV27 and TRBJ2-1; 13 bases agree with TRBD2. CDR1 is MNHEY, CDR2 SMNVEV, per germline (reference sequence). Unmatched junction bases numbered 20, after V lost 11 bases and J lost 4 bases. This CDR3 has 19 residues. In nucleotides, the CDR3 is TGTGCCGGGGGAAAACGGGGACTAGCGGGATATGGGGAGTACAATGAGCAGTTCTTC. It yields the protein CAGGKRGLAGYGEYNEQFF.

There are many counts of this clonotype. The rearrangement links TRBV12-3 or TRBV12-4 to TRBJ1-5; D call uncertain. Trimming stripped 5 bases from V and 6 bases from J, with 8 bases between. This CDR3 has 12 residues. The CDR3 nucleotides read TGTGCCAGCAGTGTGGAGCCTCAGCCCCAGCATTTT. Translating it yields CASSVEPQPQHF.

V usage is TRBV10-3 and J usage is TRBJ2-7; 7 nucleotides align to TRBD2. There are 13 residues in the CDR3. Per the germline V gene, CDR1 is ENHRY and CDR2 is SYGVKD. The junction had 2 bases not matched to a gene; V was cut back by 4 bases and J by 2 bases. The DNA for the CDR3 is TGTGCCATCAGTGCCGGGACTACCTACGAGCAGTACTTC. Translation gives CAISAGTTYEQYF.

The chain has TRBV28 and TRBJ2-7; weak D call: TRBD2 (7 bases). Trimming removed 5 bases from V and 0 bases from J, with 23 bases in between. CDR3 length: 18 amino acids. Germline CDR1 reads MDHEN; CDR2 reads SYDVKM. CDR3 DNA sequence: TGTGCCAGCAGTCCAGGGGCGCGATGGGGGGGGAGCTCCTACGAGCAGTACGTC. The encoded protein is CASSPGARWGGSSYEQYV.